This paragraph covers one T cell receptor beta chain sequence. Its antigen is currently unknown. The data were taken from a study of cytomegalovirus exposure and HLA in healthy donors. Looking at the study overall: A prior analysis found 95 million to 140 million unique TCR beta sequences from around 180 million T cells. In terms of ancestry, the Caucasian-associated cluster contained roughly 81% of the approximately 430 genotyped donors.

The PCR ran on 60 Vbeta and 13 Jbeta primers. The assay was immunoSEQ multiplex PCR, and TCRdb's table has in-frame clones only and misses some. The sample yields about 180,000 clones, roughly 79% seen once. This CDR3 has 16 residues. Germline values: CDR1 SNHLY, CDR2 FYNNEI. V dropped 4 bases and J dropped 2; count of bases not matched to a gene: 10. Study-wide findings and caveats: Later, TCR association rates were found to vary by HLA locus, highest for DRB1 and lowest for HLA-C. Sequencing depth roughly uniform across donors was assumed in presence/absence analyses.

The sample consisted of PBMCs. The sequence came from a male donor in good health and CMV-seronegative. The gene calls are TRBV2 and TRBJ2-7; 8 nucleotides align to TRBD2. The CDR3 reads CASSARTSPSTYEQYF. The CDR3 nucleotides are TGTGCCAGCAGTGCGAGGACTAGCCCGAGCACCTACGAGCAGTACTTC.